This entry lists 12 T cell receptor beta chains sequenced from one sample in a study of T cell clones after liver transplantation. Data came from immunoSEQ multiplex PCR; TCRdb stores just in-frame clones and leaves some out. This table holds around 77,000 clones, 80% found once. This specimen was CD4+ T cells from blood, taken 12 months after liver transplant. These receptors were obtained from a human patient who received a liver transplant. Some T cells may have originated in the graft donor.

The chain couples TRBV7-9 to TRBJ2-2, with D unclear. V was clipped by 5 bases and J by 6 bases, with 19 bases between them. The CDR3 sequence is 16 residues long. CDR1 is SEHNR and CDR2 is FQNEAQ in the germline V gene (reference sequence). The CDR3 DNA is TGTGCCAGCAGCAATCTCCCAGGTCTGCTACCCGGGGAGCTGTTTTTT. Amino acid sequence: CASSNLPGLLPGELFF.

There are a few counts of this clone. The same CDR3 also results from other DNA sequences found in this sample. The chain carries TRBV2 and TRBJ2-2; D unclear. This CDR3 region has 11 residues. The V end was cut by 2 bases, the J end by 6 bases, with 1 base between. CDR1 is SNHLY, CDR2 FYNNEI, per germline. CDR3 amino acids: CASSESGELFF. CDR3 DNA: TGTGCCAGCAGTGAATCCGGGGAGCTGTTTTTT.

This clone showed up just a few times. Within the sample, other DNA sequences also encode this same CDR3. The gene calls are TRBV11-1 and TRBJ1-2; D ambiguous. In germline, CDR1 is SGHAT, CDR2 FQDESV (reference sequence). Between the trimmed V and J ends, which lost 4 bases and 4 bases, there was a span of 7 bases. The CDR3 runs 12 residues. In nucleotides, the CDR3 is TGTGCCAGCAGCTGGGGAGGCTATGGCTACACCTTC. This translates into CASSWGGYGYTF.

The V and J genes are TRBV5-6 and TRBJ1-2; 7 nucleotides agree with TRBD1. Germline-derived CDR1 and CDR2 are SGHDT and YYEEEE. The V segment lost 2 bases and the J segment 1 base; nucleotides outside the gene matches: 5. This CDR3 region has 15 residues. The DNA for the CDR3 is TGTGCCAGCAGCTTCCGGGACAGCTTTAACTATGGCTACACCTTC. Residues: CASSFRDSFNYGYTF.

The rearrangement joins TRBV11-3 to TRBJ2-7; tentative D call: TRBD1 (6 bases). This CDR3 spans 14 amino acids. Trimming pared 5 bases from V and 6 bases from J, leaving 17 bases between. Germline V gene data show CDR1 as SGHNT and CDR2 as YENEEA. The CDR3 DNA sequence: TGTGCCAGCAGCCTCGGGACACATGTCGGCGAGCAGTACTTC. It yields the protein CASSLGTHVGEQYF.

The chain uses TRBV4-2 and TRBJ2-1, with 9 bases that match TRBD2. V lost 4 bases to trimming and J lost 3 bases; unmatched junction nucleotides: 10. Germline values: CDR1 LGHNA, CDR2 YNFKEQ. The CDR3 has 17 amino acids. CDR3 sequence reads: CASSPLSGSGSYNEQFF. The DNA of the CDR3 is TGTGCCAGCAGCCCCCTATCGGGTAGCGGGAGCTACAATGAGCAGTTCTTC.

This clone showed up just once. The chain's CDR3 is CASTTQVNTEAFF. CDR3 bases: TGCGCCAGTACGACCCAGGTGAACACTGAAGCTTTCTTT. The chain combines TRBV5-1 with TRBJ1-1; D is unclear. The CDR3 loop spans 13 amino acids. The germline V gene encodes CDR1 SGHRS and CDR2 YFSETQ. The V end lost 8 bases, the J end lost 0 bases, and 11 bases lay between the germline ends.

The chain carries TRBV5-4 and TRBJ2-2; the match to TRBD1 covers 7 bases. V lost 0 bases to trimming and J lost 3 bases; unmatched junction nucleotides: 5. The CDR3 spans 16 residues. CDR1 is SGHNT, CDR2 YYREEE, per germline (reference sequence). Here the CDR3 DNA reads TGTGCCAGCAGCTTGGGACAGGGTAGGGACACCGGGGAGCTGTTTTTT. Translation: CASSLGQGRDTGELFF.

This chain links TRBV5-1 with TRBJ1-1; no reliable D call. The V and J ends lost 0 bases and 5 bases respectively, with 11 bases between them. CDR3 size: 14 residues. Looked up from germline, CDR1 is SGHRS and CDR2 is YFSETQ. The CDR3 DNA reads TGCGCCAGCAGCTTGGTAGGGTCGCGGACTGAAGCTTTCTTT. This gives the protein CASSLVGSRTEAFF. The full variable domain, in which reference TRBV5-1 and TRBJ1-1 provide the parts outside the CDR3, is KAGVTQTPRYLIKTRGQQVTLSCSPISGHRSVSWYQQTPGQGLQFLFEYFSETQRNKGNFPGRFSGRQFSNSRSEMNVSTLELGDSALYLCASSLVGSRTEAFFGQGTRLTVV.

This clone was detected once. The chain employs TRBV6-1 and TRBJ1-1, with D unclear. The V and J ends lost 7 bases and 2 bases respectively, with 8 bases between them. The CDR3 sequence is 12 residues long. Germline values: CDR1 MNHNS, CDR2 SASEGT. The chain's CDR3 is CASKKGNTEAFF. Written as DNA, the CDR3 is TGTGCCAGCAAAAAGGGTAACACTGAAGCTTTCTTT.

This chain connects TRBV6-5 to TRBJ2-2, with TRBD2 identical over 8 bases. Germline V gene data show CDR1 as MNHEY and CDR2 as SVGAGI. With 7 bases clipped from V and 2 bases from J, the junction kept 6 bases outside the gene matches. The CDR3 loop spans 15 amino acids. The CDR3, as DNA: TGTGCCAGCACTCGGGCGGGAGGAAACACCGGGGAGCTGTTTTTT. Translating gives CASTRAGGNTGELFF.

The CDR3 reads CASSLNRNTEAFF. Here the CDR3 DNA reads TGTGCCAGCAGCTTAAACAGGAACACTGAAGCTTTCTTT. The V and J genes are TRBV5-6 and TRBJ1-1; D ambiguous. The CDR3 loop spans 13 amino acids. CDR1 and CDR2 from the germline V gene are SGHDT and YYEEEE. Trimming took off 2 bases at V and 1 base at J, with 6 bases between the two ends.